The rows below give T cell receptor beta chains drawn from one sample of a study of graft-versus-host responses after intestinal transplantation. Here immunoSEQ multiplex PCR was the method, and the copy in TCRdb shows in-frame clones only, minus some. The sample records about 100,000 clones, approximately 90% being singletons. No cognate antigen is known for these TCRs. Sequencing was performed on unstimulated CD4+ T cells sorted from spleen or lymph node cells, taken before transplant. These receptors came from a human donor who was the organ donor for an intestinal transplant. Each CDR3 is given with its conserved first and last residue. D genes are given only for firm matches. The size field is filled for only some rows; it gives once, few, many or a size class.

clone size | J gene | V gene | D gene | CDR3 length | CDR3 DNA | CDR3 protein
NA | TRBJ2-1 | TRBV9 | TRBD2 | 16 | TGTGCCAGCAGCGGCCACGGGACTAGCGCATACAATGAGCAGTTCTTC | CASSGHGTSAYNEQFF
NA | TRBJ1-4 | TRBV9 | TRBD1 | 15 | TGTGCCAGCAGCGTAACAGGGGGCCGGGTTGAAAAACTGTTTTTT | CASSVTGGRVEKLFF
NA | TRBJ2-5 | TRBV5-1 | NA | 14 | TGCGCCAGCAGCTTGGAGGGGGGGCGAGAGACCCAGTACTTC | CASSLEGGRETQYF
NA | TRBJ1-2 | TRBV13 | TRBD1 | 14 | TGTGCCAGCAGACAGGGGCCTTCTAACTATGGCTACACCTTC | CASRQGPSNYGYTF
NA | TRBJ2-7 | TRBV5-4 | TRBD1 | 16 | TGTGCCAGCAGCCCTCGGCCCGGGACAGGGGTATACGAGCAGTACTTC | CASSPRPGTGVYEQYF
NA | TRBJ2-7 | TRBV5-5 | NA | 14 | TGTGCCAGCAGCTTCGGGGGACAATTGGGCGAGCAGTACTTC | CASSFGGQLGEQYF
NA | TRBJ2-1 | TRBV29-1 | TRBD2 | 13 | TGCAGCGTTGAGCGGGGGGTATTCAATGAGCAGTTCTTC | CSVERGVFNEQFF
once | TRBJ2-2 | TRBV19 | TRBD1 | 15 | TGTGCCAGTAGTGTCCGACAGGGGAACGTCGGGGAGCTGTTTTTT | CASSVRQGNVGELFF
NA | TRBJ2-5 | TRBV11-2 | TRBD2 | 15 | TGTGCCAGCAGCTTAGTTGGGCGGGGGGGCCGTGAGCAGTACTTC | CASSLVGRGGREQYF
NA | TRBJ1-2 | TRBV5-1 | TRBD1 | 16 | TGCGCCAGCAGGCCGGGACAGGGACTGAGTGGCTATGGCTACACCTTC | CASRPGQGLSGYGYTF
NA | TRBJ2-6 | TRBV10-3 | NA | 16 | TGTGCCATCAGACAGACAGATAACTCTGGGGCCAACGTCCTGACTTTC | CAIRQTDNSGANVLTF
NA | TRBJ2-7 | TRBV27 | TRBD1 | 14 | TGTGCCAGCAGCCCGACAGGGGGGAGTTACGAGCAGTACTTC | CASSPTGGSYEQYF
NA | TRBJ1-2 | TRBV18 | NA | 16 | TGTGCCAGCTCACCGACGGGTGGTAAGGGCGGCAGAGGCTACACCTTC | CASSPTGGKGGRGYTF
NA | TRBJ2-1 | TRBV7-2 | TRBD1 | 15 | TGTGCCAGCAGCTGGGGGGACAGGGATTACGTCGAGCAGTTCTTC | CASSWGDRDYVEQFF
NA | TRBJ1-1 | TRBV30 | TRBD1 | 15 | TGTGCCTGGAAATTGGACAGGGCTAGAAGGACTGAAGCTTTCTTT | CAWKLDRARRTEAFF
NA | TRBJ1-4 | TRBV14 | TRBD1 | 15 | TGTGCCAGCAGCCCCCAGAGGACAGGGTCTGTAAAACTGTTTTTT | CASSPQRTGSVKLFF
NA | TRBJ1-2 | TRBV5-6 | NA | 13 | TGTGCCAGCAGCTTGTGGGGACCATGGGGCTACACCTTC | CASSLWGPWGYTF
few | TRBJ2-3 | TRBV7-3 | NA | 11 | TGTGCCAGCAGCCAACAAGATACGCAGTATTTT | CASSQQDTQYF
NA | TRBJ1-2 | TRBV11-2 | NA | 15 | TGTGCCAGCAGCTTAGAATTGGGGGGCGCGAATGGCTACACCTTC | CASSLELGGANGYTF
NA | TRBJ2-3 | TRBV5-1 | NA | 15 | TGCGCCAGCAGCGAAGGACCATCTAGCACAGATACGCAGTATTTT | CASSEGPSSTDTQYF
NA | TRBJ2-5 | TRBV10-3 | NA | 13 | TGTGCCATCAGTGAGGGAGGAAAGGAGACCCAGTACTTC | CAISEGGKETQYF
NA | TRBJ2-3 | TRBV13 | NA | 15 | TGTGCCAGCAGCTTAGAGGTTGCTAGAGGACATACGCAGTATTTT | CASSLEVARGHTQYF
NA | TRBJ2-5 | TRBV2 | TRBD2 | 14 | TGTGCCAGCAGGGGACTAGCGGTACAAGAGACCCAGTACTTC | CASRGLAVQETQYF
NA | TRBJ2-5 | TRBV6-5 | TRBD1 | 15 | TGTGCCAGCAGTGCCGACAGGGGGCTTGGGGAGACCCAGTACTTC | CASSADRGLGETQYF
NA | TRBJ1-1 | TRBV21-1 | NA | 19 | TGTGCCAGCAGCAAAGTTCCCAAGGCGGAGGGGCACTCGAACACTGAAGCTTTCTTT | CASSKVPKAEGHSNTEAFF
NA | TRBJ2-2 | TRBV5-8 | NA | 16 | TGTGCCAGCAGCTTGTTAATCATACGGGGTACCGGGGAGCTGTTTTTT | CASSLLIIRGTGELFF
once | TRBJ1-5 | TRBV19 | TRBD1 | 14 | TGTGCCAGTAGTACTACAGGGGGGAATCAGCCCCAGCATTTT | CASSTTGGNQPQHF
NA | TRBJ2-1 | TRBV25-1 | NA | 15 | TGTGCCAGCAGTGCACACAGGGGGGGGGAATATGAGCAGTTCTTC | CASSAHRGGEYEQFF
NA | TRBJ1-2 | TRBV11-2 | TRBD1 | 15 | TGTGCCAGCAGCCTTGTGAGACAGGGGAGGGATGGCTACACCTTC | CASSLVRQGRDGYTF
once | TRBJ2-7 | TRBV5-6 | NA | 12 | TGTGCCAGCAGCTTGAGCCAGTACGAGCAGTACTTC | CASSLSQYEQYF
NA | TRBJ1-2 | TRBV5-4 | NA | 13 | TGTGCCAGCAGCTTTTTGGCTAACTATGGCTACACCTTC | CASSFLANYGYTF
NA | TRBJ2-7 | TRBV5-6 | TRBD1 | 16 | TGTGCCAGCAGCTTGGTTTCCGGGACAGGGTCCTACGAGCAGTACTTC | CASSLVSGTGSYEQYF
NA | TRBJ2-7 | TRBV5-6 | NA | 16 | TGTGCCAGCAGCTTGGTAAGGGGGACGCGACCCTACGAGCAGTACTTC | CASSLVRGTRPYEQYF
NA | TRBJ2-1 | TRBV19 | NA | 13 | TGTGCCAGCCAGGATCGCTCCTACAATGAGCAGTTCTTC | CASQDRSYNEQFF
NA | TRBJ1-5 | TRBV7-3 | NA | 13 | TGTGCCAGCAGCCGTGGACAGAATCAGCCCCAGCATTTT | CASSRGQNQPQHF
NA | TRBJ2-1 | TRBV29-1 | NA | 14 | TGCAGCGTTGCCCCAAGACTCGCTCGCAATGAGCAGTTCTTC | CSVAPRLARNEQFF
NA | TRBJ1-5 | TRBV27 | NA | 13 | TGTGCCAGCAGTGGGCAGGGTTCCCAGCCCCAGCATTTT | CASSGQGSQPQHF
NA | TRBJ2-1 | TRBV29-1 | TRBD2 | 14 | TGCAGCGTTAGGACTAGCGGGACATACAATGAGCAGTTCTTC | CSVRTSGTYNEQFF
NA | TRBJ2-7 | TRBV21-1 | NA | 12 | TGTGCCAGCAGCTCTCGGGGGGGGGAGCAGTACTTC | CASSSRGGEQYF
once | TRBJ1-2 | TRBV5-5 | NA | 14 | TGTGCCAGCAGCTTTTCAGGGGACGGCTATGGCTACACCTTC | CASSFSGDGYGYTF
NA | TRBJ2-6 | TRBV7-9 | NA | 13 | TGTGCCAGCAAACCTTTTGGGGCCAACGTCCTGACTTTC | CASKPFGANVLTF
NA | TRBJ2-1 | TRBV7-3 | NA | 13 | TGTGCCAGCAGCTCCCCTGATAGGGCTGAGCAGTTCTTC | CASSSPDRAEQFF
NA | TRBJ2-2 | TRBV27 | TRBD1 | 15 | TGTGCCAGCGCCAAGACAGGGCGTGGCACCGGGGAGCTGCTTTTT | CASAKTGRGTGELLF
NA | TRBJ1-2 | TRBV4-2 | TRBD1 | 16 | TGTGCCAGCAGCCAAGGAACCCGGGACAGGGGGCTTGGCTACACCTTC | CASSQGTRDRGLGYTF
few | TRBJ2-4 | TRBV5-3 | TRBD2 | 18 | TGTGCCAGAAGCTTGGCGGGAGGGCCGAACCTAGCCAAAAACATTCAGTACTTC | CARSLAGGPNLAKNIQYF
NA | TRBJ1-3 | TRBV9 | NA | 15 | TGTGCCAGCAGCGTAGGGGCGACAGCCGGAAACACCATATATTTT | CASSVGATAGNTIYF
NA | TRBJ2-1 | TRBV6-5 | NA | 13 | TGTGCCAGCAGTTCCGGGATTTTCAATGAGCAGTTCTTC | CASSSGIFNEQFF
NA | TRBJ1-2 | TRBV2 | NA | 16 | TGTGCCAGCAGTGGGTGGGGCAGGGGATCTAACTATGGCTACACCTTC | CASSGWGRGSNYGYTF
NA | TRBJ2-1 | TRBV7-3 | NA | 17 | TGTGCCAGCAGCCCCAGGCTTCTAGCCGGCCCCGGAAATGAGCAGTTCTTC | CASSPRLLAGPGNEQFF